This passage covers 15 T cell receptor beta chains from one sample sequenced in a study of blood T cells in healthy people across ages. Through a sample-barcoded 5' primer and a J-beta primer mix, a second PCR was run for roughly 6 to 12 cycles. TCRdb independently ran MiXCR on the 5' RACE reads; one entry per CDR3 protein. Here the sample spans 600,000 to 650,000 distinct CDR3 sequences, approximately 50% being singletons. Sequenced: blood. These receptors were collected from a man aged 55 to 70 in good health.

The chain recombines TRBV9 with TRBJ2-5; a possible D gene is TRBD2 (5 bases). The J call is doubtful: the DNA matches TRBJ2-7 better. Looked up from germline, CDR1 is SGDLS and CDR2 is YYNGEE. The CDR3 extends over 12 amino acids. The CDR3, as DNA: TGTGCCAGCAGCGTAGACGAGGGCGAGCAGTACTTC. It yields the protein CASSVDEGEQYF.

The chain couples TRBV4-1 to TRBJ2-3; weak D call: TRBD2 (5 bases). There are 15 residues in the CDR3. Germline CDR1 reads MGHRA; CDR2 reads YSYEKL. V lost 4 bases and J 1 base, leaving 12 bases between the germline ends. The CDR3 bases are TGCGCCAGCAGCCTTCCGACTACCCGCACAGATACGCAGTATTTT. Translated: CASSLPTTRTDTQYF.

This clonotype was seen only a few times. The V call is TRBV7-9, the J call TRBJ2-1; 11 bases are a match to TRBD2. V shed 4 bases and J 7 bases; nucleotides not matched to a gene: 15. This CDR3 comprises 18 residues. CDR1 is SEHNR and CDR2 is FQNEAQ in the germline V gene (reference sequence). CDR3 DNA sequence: TGTGCCAGCAGCTACTCCCTGCGACTAGCGGGGCCCAGGAATGAGCAGTTCTTC. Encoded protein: CASSYSLRLAGPRNEQFF.

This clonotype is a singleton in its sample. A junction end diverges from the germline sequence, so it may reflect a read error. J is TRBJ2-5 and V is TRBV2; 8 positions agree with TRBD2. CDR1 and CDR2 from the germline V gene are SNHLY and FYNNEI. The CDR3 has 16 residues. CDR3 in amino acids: CTSRNGAGGSQETQYF. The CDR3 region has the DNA TGTACCAGCAGGAACGGTGCGGGGGGTTCCCAAGAGACCCAGTACTTC.

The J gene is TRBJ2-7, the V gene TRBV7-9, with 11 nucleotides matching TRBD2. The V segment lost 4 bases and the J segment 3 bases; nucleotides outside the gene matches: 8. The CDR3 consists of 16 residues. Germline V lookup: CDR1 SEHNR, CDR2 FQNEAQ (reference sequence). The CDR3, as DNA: TGTGCCAGCAGCTCTCCTAGCGGGGGGTCTGACTACGAGCAGTACTTC. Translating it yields CASSSPSGGSDYEQYF.

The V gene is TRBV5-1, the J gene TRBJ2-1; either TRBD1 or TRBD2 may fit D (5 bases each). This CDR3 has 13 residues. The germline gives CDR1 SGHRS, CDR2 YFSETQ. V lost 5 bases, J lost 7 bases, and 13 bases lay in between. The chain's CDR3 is CASRFQGGNEQFF. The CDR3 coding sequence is TGCGCCAGCAGGTTCCAGGGCGGGAATGAGCAGTTCTTC.

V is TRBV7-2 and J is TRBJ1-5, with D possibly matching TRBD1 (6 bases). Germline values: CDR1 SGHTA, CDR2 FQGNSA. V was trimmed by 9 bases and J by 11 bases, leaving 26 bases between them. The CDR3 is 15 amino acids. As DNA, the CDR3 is TGTGCCAGGGGACTAGCGGGGGCCTCGCGGGAGACCCAGCATTTT. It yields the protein CARGLAGASRETQHF.

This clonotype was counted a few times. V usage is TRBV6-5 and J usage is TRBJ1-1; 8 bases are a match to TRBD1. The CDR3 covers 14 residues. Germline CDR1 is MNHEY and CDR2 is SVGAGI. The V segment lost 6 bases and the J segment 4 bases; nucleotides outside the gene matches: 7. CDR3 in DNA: TGTGCCAGCAGGCGACAGGGGCGGGGCACTGAAGCTTTCTTT. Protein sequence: CASRRQGRGTEAFF.

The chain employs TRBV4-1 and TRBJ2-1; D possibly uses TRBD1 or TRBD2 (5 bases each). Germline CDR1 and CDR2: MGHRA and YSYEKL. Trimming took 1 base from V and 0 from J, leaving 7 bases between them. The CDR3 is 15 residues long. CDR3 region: CASSQAGASYNEQFF. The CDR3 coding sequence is TGCGCCAGCAGCCAAGCCGGGGCCTCCTACAATGAGCAGTTCTTC.

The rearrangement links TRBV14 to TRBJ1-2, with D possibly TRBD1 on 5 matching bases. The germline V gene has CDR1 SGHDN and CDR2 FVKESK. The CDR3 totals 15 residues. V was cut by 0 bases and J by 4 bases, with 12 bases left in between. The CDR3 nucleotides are TGTGCCAGCAGCCAAGATCAGGGCTTTCGCTATGGCTACACCTTC. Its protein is CASSQDQGFRYGYTF. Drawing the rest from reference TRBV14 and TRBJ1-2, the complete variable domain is EAGVTQFPSHSVIEKGQTVTLRCDPISGHDNLYWYRRVMGKEIKFLLHFVKESKQDESGMPNNRFLAERTGGTYSTLKVQPAELEDSGVYFCASSQDQGFRYGYTFGSGTRLTVV.

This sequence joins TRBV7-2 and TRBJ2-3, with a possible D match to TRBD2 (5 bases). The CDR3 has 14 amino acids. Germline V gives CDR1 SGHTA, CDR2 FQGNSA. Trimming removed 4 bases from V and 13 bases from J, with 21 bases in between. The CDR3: CASSSGRLPSTEYF. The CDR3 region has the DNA TGTGCCAGCAGCTCCGGGCGACTACCCTCAACCGAGTATTTT.

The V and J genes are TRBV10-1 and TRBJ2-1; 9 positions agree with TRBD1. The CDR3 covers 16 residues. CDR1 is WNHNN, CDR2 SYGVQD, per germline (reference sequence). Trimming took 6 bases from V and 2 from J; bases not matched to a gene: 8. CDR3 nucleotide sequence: TGCGCCAGCAGCGCAAGGACAGGGGAAACCTACAATGAGCAGTTCTTC. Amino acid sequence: CASSARTGETYNEQFF.

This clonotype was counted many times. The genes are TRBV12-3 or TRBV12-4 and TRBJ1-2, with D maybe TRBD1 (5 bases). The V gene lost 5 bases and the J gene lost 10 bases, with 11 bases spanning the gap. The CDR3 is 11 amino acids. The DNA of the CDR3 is TGTGCCAGCAGTATCCGGGACCTCTACACCTTC. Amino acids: CASSIRDLYTF.

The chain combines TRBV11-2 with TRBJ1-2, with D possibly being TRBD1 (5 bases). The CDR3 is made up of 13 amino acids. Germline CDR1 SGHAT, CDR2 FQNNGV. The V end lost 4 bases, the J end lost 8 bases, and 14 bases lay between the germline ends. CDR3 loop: CASSSTALGGYTF. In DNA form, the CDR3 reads TGTGCCAGCAGCTCGACAGCGCTGGGCGGCTACACCTTC.

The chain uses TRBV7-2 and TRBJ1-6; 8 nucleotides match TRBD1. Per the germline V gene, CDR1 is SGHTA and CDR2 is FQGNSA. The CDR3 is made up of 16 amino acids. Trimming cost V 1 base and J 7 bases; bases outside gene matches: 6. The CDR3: CASSLGRGRRNSPLHF. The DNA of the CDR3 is TGTGCCAGCAGCTTAGGCAGGGGGCGAAGGAATTCACCCCTCCACTTT.